The 21 T cell receptor beta chains in this list originate from one sample, sequenced in a study of T cell changes during pregnancy in multiple sclerosis. Assay used: immunoSEQ multiplex PCR; TCRdb lists only in-frame clones, some missing. The sample comprises approximately 100,000 clones, 92% of which are singletons, and less than 2% rests with the top ten. The sample in question was peripheral blood, obtained after pregnancy. Receptors were obtained from a female donor with multiple sclerosis, enrolled in a pregnancy study.

V is TRBV6-5 and J is TRBJ2-1; 7 bases agree with TRBD1. This CDR3 is 13 amino acids long. With 7 bases clipped from V and 5 bases from J, the junction kept 5 bases outside the gene matches. In germline, CDR1 is MNHEY, CDR2 SVGAGI. DNA for the CDR3: TGTGCCAGCACCCGGGGACAGCACAATGAGCAGTTCTTC. This gives the protein CASTRGQHNEQFF.

J is TRBJ1-1 and V is TRBV2; D ambiguous. This CDR3 contains 11 residues. The ends were cut back, 6 bases at V and 3 bases at J, with 5 bases in the middle. Per germline, CDR1 SNHLY and CDR2 FYNNEI. CDR3 DNA sequence: TGTGCCAGCAGCTACGACACTGAAGCTTTCTTT. Protein: CASSYDTEAFF.

The V call is TRBV21-1, the J call TRBJ1-5; the table's D call TRBD1 went unverified against the DNA. TRBV21-1 is a known pseudogene. The CDR3 covers 20 residues. The CDR3 DNA reads TGTGCCAGCAGCGCTAGCCGGGACAGGGGTCCCCCTATGTGGAATCAGCCCCAGCATTTT. Its translation: CASSASRDRGPPMWNQPQHF.

V usage is TRBV7-8 and J usage is TRBJ1-4; TRBD1 aligns across 9 bases. The ends lost 5 bases at V and 8 bases at J; junction bases unmatched: 15. From germline, CDR1 is SGHVS and CDR2 FQNEAQ. The CDR3 runs 17 residues. CDR3 region: CASSPAEQGAFREKLFF. In DNA, the CDR3 is TGTGCCAGCAGCCCAGCTGAACAGGGGGCGTTTAGAGAAAAACTGTTTTTT.

J is TRBJ2-1 and V is TRBV25-1; D is undetermined. This CDR3 spans 13 amino acids. Germline lookup yields CDR1 MGHDK and CDR2 SYGVNS. The ends were cut back, 8 bases at V and 4 bases at J, with 12 bases in the middle. CDR3 residues: CASSRPGYNEQFF. The CDR3 DNA follows: TGTGCCAGCTCTCGACCAGGTTACAATGAGCAGTTCTTC.

The CDR3 loop is CASSPLGQGTYNEQFF. The CDR3 DNA reads as TGTGCCAGTAGCCCCCTCGGACAGGGTACCTACAATGAGCAGTTCTTC. The V call is TRBV19, the J call TRBJ2-1; 8 bases match TRBD1. The CDR3 runs to 16 residues. The V and J ends lost 6 bases and 2 bases, in that order; junction bases with no gene match: 9. The V gene's germline CDR1 is LNHDA and CDR2 SQIVND (reference sequence).

This sequence joins TRBV11-2 and TRBJ1-2; no definite D call. This CDR3 comprises 14 residues. The germline V and J ends were trimmed by 1 base and 8 bases, with 14 bases remaining between them. Per the germline V gene, CDR1 is SGHAT and CDR2 is FQNNGV. The CDR3: CASSLVLVGGGYTF. The CDR3 DNA follows: TGTGCCAGCAGCTTAGTGTTGGTGGGAGGAGGCTACACCTTC.

Here the CDR3 reads CASSLDTEHNEQFF. CDR3 nucleotide sequence: TGTGCCAGCAGCTTAGATACAGAACACAATGAGCAGTTCTTC. This sequence joins TRBV7-9 and TRBJ2-1; no definite D call. CDR3 size: 14 residues. Germline V CDR1 and CDR2: SEHNR, FQNEAQ (reference sequence). Between the trimmed V and J ends, which lost 1 base and 5 bases, there was a span of 9 bases. The full variable domain, in which reference TRBV7-9 and TRBJ2-1 provide the parts outside the CDR3, is DTGVSQNPRHKITKRGQNVTFRCDPISEHNRLYWYRQTLGQGPEFLTYFQNEAQLEKSRLLSDRFSAERPKGSFSTLEIQRTEQGDSAMYLCASSLDTEHNEQFFGPGTRLTVL.

The chain combines TRBV28 with TRBJ2-5; perhaps TRBD2 as D (6 bases). Between the trimmed V and J ends, which lost 2 bases and 12 bases, there was a span of 13 bases. The CDR3 has 12 residues. The germline V gene has CDR1 MDHEN and CDR2 SYDVKM. CDR3 protein: CASSLIGGSEYF. The CDR3 DNA sequence: TGTGCCAGCAGTTTAATCGGAGGGTCTGAGTACTTC.

This clone was recorded once. The chain links TRBV6-1 to TRBJ2-7, with 7 nucleotides matching TRBD2. From germline, CDR1 is MNHNS and CDR2 SASEGT. This CDR3 is built from 14 residues. After removal of 4 bases from V and 0 bases from J, the junction contained 3 bases not matched to a gene. The chain's CDR3 is CASSAGLGSYEQYF. The CDR3 bases are TGTGCCAGCAGTGCCGGACTAGGCTCCTACGAGCAGTACTTC.

The chain is built from TRBV20-1 and TRBJ2-1; D gene uncertain. The germline V and J ends were trimmed by 3 bases and 4 bases, with 4 bases remaining between them. Per germline, CDR1 DFQATT and CDR2 SNEGSKA (reference sequence). The CDR3 extends over 11 amino acids. The CDR3 DNA is TGCAGTGCTAGGACTTACAATGAGCAGTTCTTC. Translation: CSARTYNEQFF.

As DNA, the CDR3 is TGTGCCAGCAGCCGTCCACAGGGGGCCGGGGCTGAAGCTTTCTTT. Translating gives CASSRPQGAGAEAFF. The chain employs TRBV6-6 and TRBJ1-1, with 9 bases matching TRBD1. V dropped 6 bases and J dropped 6; count of bases not matched to a gene: 11. This CDR3 comprises 15 residues. Germline CDR1 and CDR2: MNHNY and SVGAGI (reference sequence).

The chain is built from TRBV27 and TRBJ2-2, with 7 bases matching TRBD1. The V gene's germline CDR1 is MNHEY and CDR2 SMNVEV (reference sequence). This CDR3 comprises 13 residues. J gave up 2 bases and V 9 bases, and 3 bases lay outside the gene matches. CDR3 nucleotides: TGTGCCAGTCGGGACAGCAACACCGGGGAGCTGTTTTTT. Residues: CASRDSNTGELFF.

This clone appeared once. The chain carries TRBV19 and TRBJ2-5; 12 bases align to TRBD2. This CDR3 contains 19 residues. The J segment lost 2 bases and the V segment lost 5 bases, leaving 15 bases of the junction unmatched. CDR1 and CDR2 (germline): LNHDA, SQIVND (reference sequence). CDR3 bases: TGTGCCAGTAGTGCACAGGGGCCTAGCGGGGGGGCCTGGCAAGAGACCCAGTACTTC. It translates to CASSAQGPSGGAWQETQYF.

The rearrangement uses TRBV6-5 and TRBJ2-5, with 8 positions matching TRBD1. The trim removed 6 bases at V and 2 bases at J, leaving 5 bases unmatched. In germline, CDR1 is MNHEY, CDR2 SVGAGI. The CDR3 runs to 14 residues. Here the CDR3 DNA reads TGTGCCAGCAGCCGACGGACAGGGCAAGAGACCCAGTACTTC. Its protein product is CASSRRTGQETQYF.

The rearrangement joins TRBV5-1 to TRBJ1-2, with 7 bases that match TRBD1. Germline assignment: CDR1 SGHRS and CDR2 YFSETQ. V lost 7 bases, J lost 3 bases, and 12 bases stayed unmatched. This CDR3 has 15 amino acids. CDR3 sequence (DNA): TGCGCCAGCCGACCAACAGGGGCCTTTGACTATGGCTACACCTTC. Translated, it gives CASRPTGAFDYGYTF.

V is TRBV11-2 and J is TRBJ1-2; 7 bases align to TRBD1. The CDR3 consists of 15 residues. V shed 4 bases and J 5 bases; nucleotides not matched to a gene: 10. Germline assignment: CDR1 SGHAT and CDR2 FQNNGV. The CDR3 protein is CASSSLRDRQYGYTF. The CDR3 nucleotides read TGTGCCAGCAGCTCCCTCCGGGACAGACAGTATGGCTACACCTTC.

V gene TRBV27 combines with J gene TRBJ2-7; 9 bases fit TRBD1. Trimming took 6 bases from V and 5 from J; bases not matched to a gene: 11. The CDR3 spans 15 residues. Germline loops: CDR1 MNHEY, CDR2 SMNVEV (reference sequence). The chain's CDR3 is CASRPTGTGFHEQYF. The CDR3 DNA follows: TGTGCCAGCAGACCCACCGGGACAGGGTTCCACGAGCAGTACTTC.

The chain links TRBV18 to TRBJ2-3; no firm D call. In germline, CDR1 is KGHSH, CDR2 LQKENI. Trimming removed 3 bases from V and 3 bases from J, with 10 bases in between. The CDR3 is 14 residues long. CDR3 sequence reads: CASSPLGKTDTQYF. In DNA, the CDR3 is TGTGCCAGCTCACCCTTGGGCAAGACAGATACGCAGTATTTT. The full variable domain, its missing parts supplied by reference TRBV18 and TRBJ2-3, is NAGVMQNPRHLVRRRGQEARLRCSPMKGHSHVYWYRQLPEEGLKFMVYLQKENIIDESGMPKERFSAEFPKEGPSILRIQQVVRGDSAAYFCASSPLGKTDTQYFGPGTRLTVL.

The CDR3 sequence is CASSSTRATNEKLFF. CDR3 nucleotide sequence: TGTGCCAGCAGCTCCACGAGAGCAACTAATGAAAAACTGTTTTTT. This chain connects TRBV7-8 to TRBJ1-4; no definite D call. This CDR3 has 15 amino acids. V dropped 4 bases and J dropped 0 bases, with 9 bases sitting between them. The V gene's germline CDR1 is SGHVS and CDR2 FQNEAQ.

The genes are TRBV6-5 and TRBJ1-5; D call uncertain. The CDR3 contains 13 residues. Germline V lookup: CDR1 MNHEY, CDR2 SVGAGI. V lost 5 bases and J 7 bases, leaving 12 bases between the germline ends. CDR3 bases: TGTGCCAGCAGTCCCTGGTTAGAACAGCCCCAGCATTTT. This codes for CASSPWLEQPQHF.